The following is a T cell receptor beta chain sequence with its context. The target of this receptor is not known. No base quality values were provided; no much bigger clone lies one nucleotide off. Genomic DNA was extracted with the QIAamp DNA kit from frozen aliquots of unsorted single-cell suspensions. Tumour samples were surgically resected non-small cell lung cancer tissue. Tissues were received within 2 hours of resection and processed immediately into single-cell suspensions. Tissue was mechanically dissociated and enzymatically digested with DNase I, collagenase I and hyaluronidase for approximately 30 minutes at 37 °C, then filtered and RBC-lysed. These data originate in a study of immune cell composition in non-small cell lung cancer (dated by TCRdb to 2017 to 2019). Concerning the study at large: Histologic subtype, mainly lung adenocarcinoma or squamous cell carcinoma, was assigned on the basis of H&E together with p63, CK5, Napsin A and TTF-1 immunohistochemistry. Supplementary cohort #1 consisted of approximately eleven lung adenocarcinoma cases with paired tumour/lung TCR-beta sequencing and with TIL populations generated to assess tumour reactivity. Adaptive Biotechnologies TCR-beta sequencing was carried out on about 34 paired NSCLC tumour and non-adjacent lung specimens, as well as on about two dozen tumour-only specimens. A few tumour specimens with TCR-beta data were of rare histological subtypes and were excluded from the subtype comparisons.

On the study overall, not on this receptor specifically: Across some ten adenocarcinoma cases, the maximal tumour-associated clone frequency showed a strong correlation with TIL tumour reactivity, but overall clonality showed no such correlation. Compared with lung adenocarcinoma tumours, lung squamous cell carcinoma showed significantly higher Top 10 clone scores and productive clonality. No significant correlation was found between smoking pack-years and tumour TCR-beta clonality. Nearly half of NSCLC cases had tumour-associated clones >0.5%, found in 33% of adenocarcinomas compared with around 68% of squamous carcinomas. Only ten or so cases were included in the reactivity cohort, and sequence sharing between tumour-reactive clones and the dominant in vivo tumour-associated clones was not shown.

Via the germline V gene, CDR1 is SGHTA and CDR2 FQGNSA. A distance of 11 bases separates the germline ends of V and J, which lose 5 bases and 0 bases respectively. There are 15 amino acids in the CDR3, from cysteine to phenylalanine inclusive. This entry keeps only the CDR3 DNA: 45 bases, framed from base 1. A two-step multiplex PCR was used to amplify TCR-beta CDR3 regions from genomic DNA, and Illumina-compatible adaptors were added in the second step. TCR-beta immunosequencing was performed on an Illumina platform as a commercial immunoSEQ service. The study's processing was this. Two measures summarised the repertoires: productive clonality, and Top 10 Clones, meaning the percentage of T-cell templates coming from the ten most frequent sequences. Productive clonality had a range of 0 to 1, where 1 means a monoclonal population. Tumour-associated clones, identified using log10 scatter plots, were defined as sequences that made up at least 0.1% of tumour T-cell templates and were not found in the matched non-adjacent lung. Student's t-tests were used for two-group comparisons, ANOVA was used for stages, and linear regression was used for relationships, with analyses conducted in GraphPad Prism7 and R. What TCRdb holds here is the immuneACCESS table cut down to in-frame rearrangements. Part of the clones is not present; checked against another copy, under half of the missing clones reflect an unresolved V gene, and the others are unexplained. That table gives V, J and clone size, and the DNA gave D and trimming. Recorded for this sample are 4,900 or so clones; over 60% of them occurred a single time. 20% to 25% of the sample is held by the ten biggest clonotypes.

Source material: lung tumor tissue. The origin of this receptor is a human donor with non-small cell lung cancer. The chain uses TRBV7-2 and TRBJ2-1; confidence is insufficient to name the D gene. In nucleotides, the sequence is TGTGCCAGCAGCGCCTTGATGAGCTCCTACAATGAGCAGTTCTTC. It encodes CASSALMSSYNEQFF.